These 3 T cell receptor beta chains share one sample of origin, sequenced in a study of blood T cell repertoires in COVID-19. Here immunoSEQ multiplex PCR was the method, and the copy in TCRdb shows in-frame clones only, minus some. Of some 670,000 clones listed, just under 90% are singletons. The specimen sequenced was peripheral blood. The origin of the receptors is a woman aged 18 to 35 with acute or convalescent COVID-19.

The chain combines TRBV5-6 with TRBJ2-5; TRBD2 aligns across 10 bases. Trimming took 1 base from V and 2 from J; bases not matched to a gene: 14. The CDR3 contains 19 residues. Per germline, CDR1 SGHDT and CDR2 YYEEEE. CDR3 sequence reads: CASSLRRSGGAPPQETQYF. CDR3 coding DNA: TGTGCCAGCAGCTTGAGGAGGAGCGGGGGGGCCCCCCCTCAAGAGACCCAGTACTTC.

This chain connects TRBV18 to TRBJ1-5; D perhaps matches TRBD1 (5 bases). Trimming took off 6 bases at V and 11 bases at J, with 23 bases between the two ends. Germline CDR1 is KGHSH and CDR2 is LQKENI. There are 15 residues in the CDR3. For the CDR3, the DNA is TGTGCCAGCTCCGAAAAGGGACTTGGGATTCCGGCCCAGCATTTT. Translating it yields CASSEKGLGIPAQHF.

The V gene is TRBV25-1, the J gene TRBJ2-1; 9 bases match TRBD2. V lost 4 bases, J lost 9 bases, and 1 base stayed unmatched. Looked up from germline, CDR1 is MGHDK and CDR2 is SYGVNS. The CDR3 has 12 amino acids. CDR3 protein: CASSGGGGEQFF. CDR3 bases: TGTGCCAGCAGTGGCGGGGGGGGTGAGCAGTTCTTC.